The 9 T cell receptor beta chains in this list originate from one sample, sequenced in a study of blood T cell repertoires in COVID-19. Assay: immunoSEQ multiplex PCR; the TCRdb copy retains only in-frame clones and omits some. This sample yields some 130,000 clones, of which about 86% are seen a single time; approximately 2.4% belongs to the top ten. The sequenced sample consisted of PBMCs or T cells enriched from blood (not recorded which). These receptors originate from a man in his forties with acute COVID-19.

The chain couples TRBV19 to TRBJ2-5, with a possible D match to TRBD1 (6 bases). Trimming took 3 bases from V and 2 from J, leaving 10 bases between them. CDR3 length: 14 residues. Germline V CDR1 and CDR2: LNHDA, SQIVND (reference sequence). In DNA, the CDR3 is TGTGCCAGTAGTATTCAGGGGAGTCAAGAGACCCAGTACTTC. It encodes CASSIQGSQETQYF.

In its sample, this clone was seen a few times. This chain connects TRBV7-2 to TRBJ1-2; maybe TRBD1 (6 bases). V lost 5 bases to trimming and J lost 1 base, with 14 bases between them. The germline V gene encodes CDR1 SGHTA and CDR2 FQGNSA. The CDR3 consists of 15 residues. The CDR3 sequence is CASSNSGALNYGYTF. CDR3 DNA: TGTGCCAGCAGCAATTCAGGGGCGCTTAACTATGGCTACACCTTC. Looking up the rest from reference TRBV7-2 and TRBJ1-2 gives the full variable domain: GAGVSQSPSNKVTEKGKDVELRCDPISGHTALYWYRQSLGQGLEFLIYFQGNSAPDKSGLPSDRFSAERTGGSVSTLTIQRTQQEDSAVYLCASSNSGALNYGYTFGSGTRLTVV.

This clone was counted ten times or more. The chain employs TRBV19 and TRBJ2-2; a weak D match, TRBD2 (7 bases). The V end lost 5 bases, the J end lost 4 bases, and 20 bases lay between the germline ends. Germline V gene sequence: CDR1 LNHDA, CDR2 SQIVND (reference sequence). The CDR3 length is 17 residues. The CDR3 region is CASSGVGGHGITGELFF. DNA of the CDR3: TGTGCCAGTAGTGGGGTCGGGGGGCATGGGATCACCGGGGAGCTGTTTTTT.

This clone occurred a few times. The chain carries TRBV19 and TRBJ1-2; maybe TRBD1 (6 bases). V was clipped by 2 bases and J by 4 bases, with 14 bases between them. This CDR3 has 15 residues. Germline values: CDR1 LNHDA, CDR2 SQIVND (reference sequence). This chain's CDR3 is CASSIPRTASYGYTF. CDR3 DNA: TGTGCCAGTAGTATACCTAGGACAGCTTCCTATGGCTACACCTTC.

The chain joins TRBV4-2 to TRBJ2-3, with 10 bases matching TRBD2. V lost 4 bases to trimming and J lost 6 bases; unmatched junction nucleotides: 4. The CDR3 loop spans 14 amino acids. The germline CDR1 and CDR2 sequences are LGHNA and YNFKEQ. The CDR3 loop is CASSPGTSEDTQYF. CDR3 nucleotide sequence: TGTGCCAGCAGCCCTGGGACTAGCGAGGATACGCAGTATTTT.

This clone was seen just once. The gene calls are TRBV27 and TRBJ2-1; 7 nucleotides agree with TRBD1. The V gene's germline CDR1 is MNHEY and CDR2 SMNVEV (reference sequence). The CDR3 runs to 15 residues. J lost 4 bases, V lost 3 bases, and 6 bases had no gene match. In DNA, the CDR3 is TGTGCCAGCAGTTTCGGGACAGATGCTTACAATGAGCAGTTCTTC. Residues: CASSFGTDAYNEQFF.

V and J are TRBV24-1 and TRBJ1-1; D call uncertain. The CDR3 runs to 12 residues. Germline CDR1 KGHDR, CDR2 SFDVKD. The V end lost 4 bases, the J end lost 3 bases, and 5 bases lay between the germline ends. Written as DNA, the CDR3 is TGTGCCACCAGTGACCCCTACACTGAAGCTTTCTTT. Amino acid sequence: CATSDPYTEAFF.

This clone has more than one count but fewer than ten. J is TRBJ1-5 and V is TRBV12-3 or TRBV12-4; D call uncertain. Trimming stripped 5 bases from V and 9 bases from J, with 11 bases between. The CDR3 runs to 12 residues. CDR3 bases: TGTGCCAGCAGTCCCGAGGAGAGGCCCCAGCATTTT. Translation: CASSPEERPQHF.

The chain carries TRBV30 and TRBJ2-3; 12 nucleotides align to TRBD2. This CDR3 is built from 15 residues. Germline assignment: CDR1 GTSNPN and CDR2 SVGIG (reference sequence). Trimming took 1 base from V and 7 from J; bases not matched to a gene: 6. DNA for the CDR3: TGTGCCTGGAGTGGGACTAGCGGGACCCGATATACGCAGTATTTT. Translation gives CAWSGTSGTRYTQYF.